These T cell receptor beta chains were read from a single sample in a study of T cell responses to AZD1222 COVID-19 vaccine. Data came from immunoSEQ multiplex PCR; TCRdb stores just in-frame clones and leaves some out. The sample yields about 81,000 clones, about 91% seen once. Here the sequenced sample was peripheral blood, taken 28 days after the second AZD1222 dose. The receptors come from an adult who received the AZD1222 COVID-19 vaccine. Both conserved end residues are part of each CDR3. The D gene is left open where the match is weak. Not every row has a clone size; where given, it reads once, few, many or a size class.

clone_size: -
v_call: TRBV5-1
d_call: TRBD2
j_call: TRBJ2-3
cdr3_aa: CASSRTSVREDTQYF
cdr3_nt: TGCGCCAGCAGCCGGACTAGCGTGCGGGAAGATACGCAGTATTTT

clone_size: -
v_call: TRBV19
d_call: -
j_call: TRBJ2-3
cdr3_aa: CASSIMGTQADTQYF
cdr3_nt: TGTGCCAGTAGTATCATGGGAACCCAGGCAGATACGCAGTATTTT

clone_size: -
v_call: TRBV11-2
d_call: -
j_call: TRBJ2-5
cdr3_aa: CASSSGVAGGFSETQYF
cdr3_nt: TGTGCCAGCAGCTCAGGGGTCGCAGGGGGGTTCTCGGAGACCCAGTACTTC

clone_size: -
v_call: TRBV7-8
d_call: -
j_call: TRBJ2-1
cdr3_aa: CASSPRLGENEQFF
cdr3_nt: TGTGCCAGCAGCCCGCGATTAGGGGAGAATGAGCAGTTCTTC

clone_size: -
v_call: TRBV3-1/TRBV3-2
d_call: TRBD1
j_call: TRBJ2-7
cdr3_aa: CASSPTGTGFSYEQYF
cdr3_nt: TGTGCCAGCAGCCCTACCGGGACAGGGTTTTCCTACGAGCAGTACTTC

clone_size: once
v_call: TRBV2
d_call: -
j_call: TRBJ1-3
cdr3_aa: CASSLSGISSGNTIYF
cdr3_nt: TGTGCCAGCAGCCTTTCGGGGATAAGCTCTGGAAACACCATATATTTT

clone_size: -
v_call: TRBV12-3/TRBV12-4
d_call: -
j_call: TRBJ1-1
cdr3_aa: CASSHGQNTEAFF
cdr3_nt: TGTGCCAGCAGCCATGGACAGAACACTGAAGCTTTCTTT

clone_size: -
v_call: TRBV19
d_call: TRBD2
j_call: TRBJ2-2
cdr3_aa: CASSGLAGVAGELFF
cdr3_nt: TGTGCCAGCTCGGGACTAGCGGGAGTGGCCGGGGAGCTGTTTTTT

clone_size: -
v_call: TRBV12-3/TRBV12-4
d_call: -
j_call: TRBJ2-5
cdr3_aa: CASSFGERETQYF
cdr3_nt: TGTGCCAGCAGTTTTGGGGAAAGGGAGACCCAGTACTTC

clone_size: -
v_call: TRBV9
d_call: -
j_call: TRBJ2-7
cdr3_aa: CASSTTDYEQYF
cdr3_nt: TGTGCCAGCAGCACGACTGACTACGAGCAGTACTTC

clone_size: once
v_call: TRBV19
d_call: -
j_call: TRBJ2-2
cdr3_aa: CASTIRGTGELFF
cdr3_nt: TGTGCCAGTACCATCCGGGGGACCGGGGAGCTGTTTTTT

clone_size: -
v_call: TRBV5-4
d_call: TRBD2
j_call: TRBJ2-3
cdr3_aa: CASSKRERDTQYF
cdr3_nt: TGTGCCAGCTCGAAGCGGGAGAGAGATACGCAGTATTTT

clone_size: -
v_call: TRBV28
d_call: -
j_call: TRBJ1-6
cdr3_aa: CASTSMGGTSSYNSPLHF
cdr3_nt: TGTGCCAGCACCTCTATGGGGGGGACTAGCTCCTATAATTCACCCCTCCACTTT

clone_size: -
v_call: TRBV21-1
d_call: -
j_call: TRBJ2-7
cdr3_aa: CASSKRIGDQRWNEQYF
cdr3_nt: TGTGCCAGCAGCAAAAGAATAGGGGACCAGCGCTGGAACGAGCAGTACTTC

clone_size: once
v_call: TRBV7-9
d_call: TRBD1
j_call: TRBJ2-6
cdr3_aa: CASSPTGAGANVLTF
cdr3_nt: TGTGCCAGCAGCCCCACAGGGGCTGGGGCCAACGTCCTGACTTTC

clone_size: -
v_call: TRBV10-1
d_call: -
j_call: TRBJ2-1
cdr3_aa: CASSESLSGYNEQFF
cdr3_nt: TGCGCCAGCAGTGAGTCGTTGTCGGGATACAATGAGCAGTTCTTC

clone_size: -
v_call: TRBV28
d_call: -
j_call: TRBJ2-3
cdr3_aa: CASSSQGGHTDTQYF
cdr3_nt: TGTGCCAGCAGTTCTCAGGGAGGTCACACAGATACGCAGTATTTT

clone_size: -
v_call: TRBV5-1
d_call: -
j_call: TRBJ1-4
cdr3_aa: CASSVGQSNEKLFF
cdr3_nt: TGCGCCAGCAGCGTCGGACAGTCTAATGAAAAACTGTTTTTT

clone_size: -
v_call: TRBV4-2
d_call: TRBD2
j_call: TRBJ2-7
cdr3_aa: CASSPTTSGSREQYF
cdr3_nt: TGTGCCAGCAGCCCGACAACTAGCGGGAGTCGGGAGCAGTACTTC

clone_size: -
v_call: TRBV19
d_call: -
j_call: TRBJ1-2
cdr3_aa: CASRRDHYGYTF
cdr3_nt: TGTGCCAGCCGACGGGATCACTATGGCTACACCTTC

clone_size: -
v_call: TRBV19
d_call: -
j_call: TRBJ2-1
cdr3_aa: CASISRGQKYNEQFF
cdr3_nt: TGTGCCAGTATTTCACGGGGACAAAAGTACAATGAGCAGTTCTTC

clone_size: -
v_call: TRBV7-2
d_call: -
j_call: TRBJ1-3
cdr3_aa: CASSLSGSGNTIYF
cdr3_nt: TGTGCCAGCAGCTTATCGGGGTCTGGAAACACCATATATTTT

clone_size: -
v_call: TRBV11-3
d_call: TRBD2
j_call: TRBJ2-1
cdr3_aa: CASSLGPLAGGVYNEQFF
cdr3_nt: TGTGCCAGCAGCTTAGGTCCTCTAGCGGGAGGAGTGTACAATGAGCAGTTCTTC

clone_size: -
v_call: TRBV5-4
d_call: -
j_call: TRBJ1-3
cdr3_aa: CASGQDSSSGNTIYF
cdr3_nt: TGTGCCAGCGGCCAAGACAGCTCCTCTGGAAACACCATATATTTT

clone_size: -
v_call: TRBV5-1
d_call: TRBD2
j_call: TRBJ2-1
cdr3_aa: CASSLRLAGEQFF
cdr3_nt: TGCGCCAGCAGCCTTCGACTAGCGGGAGAGCAGTTCTTC

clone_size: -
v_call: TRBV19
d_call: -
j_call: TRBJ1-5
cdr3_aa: CASSRTGGGSNQPQHF
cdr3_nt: TGTGCCAGTAGTAGAACGGGTGGGGGTAGCAATCAGCCCCAGCATTTT

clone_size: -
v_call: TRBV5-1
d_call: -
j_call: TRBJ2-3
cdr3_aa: CASSHPRSPRTDTQYF
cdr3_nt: TGCGCCAGCAGCCACCCTAGAAGCCCTCGCACAGATACGCAGTATTTT

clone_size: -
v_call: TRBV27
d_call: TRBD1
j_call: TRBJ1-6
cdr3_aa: CASNQQGVNSPLHF
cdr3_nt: TGTGCCAGCAACCAACAGGGGGTAAATTCACCCCTCCACTTT

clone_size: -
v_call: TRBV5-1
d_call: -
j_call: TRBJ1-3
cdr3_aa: CASSLEQGAGNTIYF
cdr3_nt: TGCGCCAGCAGCTTGGAGCAGGGCGCTGGAAACACCATATATTTT

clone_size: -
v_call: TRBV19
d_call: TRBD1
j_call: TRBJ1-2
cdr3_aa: CASSIPTRTGGYGYTF
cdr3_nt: TGTGCCAGTAGTATACCTACTAGGACAGGGGGCTATGGCTACACCTTC

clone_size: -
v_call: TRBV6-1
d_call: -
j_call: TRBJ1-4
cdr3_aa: CASSDLGTKTYEKLFF
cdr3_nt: TGTGCCAGCAGTGACCTAGGGACGAAAACTTATGAAAAACTGTTTTTT

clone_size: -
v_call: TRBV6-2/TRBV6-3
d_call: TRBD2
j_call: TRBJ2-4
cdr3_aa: CASSPPLSGVLAKNIQYF
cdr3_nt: TGTGCCAGCAGTCCCCCCCTCAGCGGGGTCTTAGCCAAAAACATTCAGTACTTC

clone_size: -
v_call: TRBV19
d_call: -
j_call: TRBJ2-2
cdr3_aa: CASCGRGTGELFF
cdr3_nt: TGTGCCAGTTGCGGACGGGGCACCGGGGAGCTGTTTTTT

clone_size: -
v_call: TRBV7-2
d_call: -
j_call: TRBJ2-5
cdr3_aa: CASSLGQETQYF
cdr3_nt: TGTGCCAGCAGCTTAGGGCAAGAGACCCAGTACTTC

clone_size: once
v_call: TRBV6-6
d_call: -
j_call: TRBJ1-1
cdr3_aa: CASSYPAAMNTEAFF
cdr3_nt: TGTGCCAGCAGTTACCCCGCGGCCATGAACACTGAAGCTTTCTTT

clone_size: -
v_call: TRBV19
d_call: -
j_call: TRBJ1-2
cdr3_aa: CASSYDLGLNGYTF
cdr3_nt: TGTGCCAGTAGCTACGATTTGGGCCTGAATGGCTACACCTTC

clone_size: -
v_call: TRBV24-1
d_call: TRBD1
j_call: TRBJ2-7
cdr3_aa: CATSAGTGGSYEQYF
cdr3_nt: TGTGCCACCAGCGCCGGGACAGGGGGATCCTACGAGCAGTACTTC

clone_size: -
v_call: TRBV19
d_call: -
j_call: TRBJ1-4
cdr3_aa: CASPNEKLFF
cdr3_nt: TGTGCCAGCCCGAATGAAAAACTGTTTTTT

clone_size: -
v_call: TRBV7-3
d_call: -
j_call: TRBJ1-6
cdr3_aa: CASSSYVRTDNSPLHF
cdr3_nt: TGTGCCAGCAGCTCGTATGTCCGGACAGACAATTCACCCCTCCACTTT

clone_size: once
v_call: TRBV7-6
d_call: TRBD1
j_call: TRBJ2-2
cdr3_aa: CASSARQGENTGELFF
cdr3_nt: TGTGCCAGCAGCGCCCGACAGGGGGAGAACACCGGGGAGCTGTTTTTT

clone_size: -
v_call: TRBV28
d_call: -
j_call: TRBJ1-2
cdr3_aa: CASSLLAGRRHYGYTF
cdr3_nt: TGTGCCAGCAGTTTATTAGCAGGGCGTCGTCACTATGGCTACACCTTC

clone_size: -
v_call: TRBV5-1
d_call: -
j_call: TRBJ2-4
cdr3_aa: CASSLVGRAKNIQYF
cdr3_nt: TGCGCCAGCAGCTTGGTGGGCCGCGCCAAAAACATTCAGTACTTC

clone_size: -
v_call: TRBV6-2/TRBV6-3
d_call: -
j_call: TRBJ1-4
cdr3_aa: CASSPANNEKLFF
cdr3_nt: TGTGCCAGCAGCCCCGCGAACAACGAAAAACTGTTTTTT

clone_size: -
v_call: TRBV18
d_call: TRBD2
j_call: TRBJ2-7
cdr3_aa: CASSPVPLPGLAVYEQYF
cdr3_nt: TGTGCCAGCTCACCGGTCCCCCTACCGGGACTAGCGGTATACGAGCAGTACTTC

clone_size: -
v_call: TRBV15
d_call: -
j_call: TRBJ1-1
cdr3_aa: CATSRDRLVGAFF
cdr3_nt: TGTGCCACCAGCAGAGATCGGCTAGTCGGAGCTTTCTTT

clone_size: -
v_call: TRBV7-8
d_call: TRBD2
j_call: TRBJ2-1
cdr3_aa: CASSPRHGLATYNEQFF
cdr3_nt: TGTGCCAGCAGCCCTCGACATGGACTAGCGACCTACAATGAGCAGTTCTTC

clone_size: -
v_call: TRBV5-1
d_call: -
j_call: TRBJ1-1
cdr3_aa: CASTRGNTEAFF
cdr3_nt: TGCGCCAGTACCAGGGGGAACACTGAAGCTTTCTTT

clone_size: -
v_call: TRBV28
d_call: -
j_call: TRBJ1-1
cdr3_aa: CASSLHQGTEAFF
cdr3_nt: TGTGCCAGCAGTCTTCACCAGGGCACTGAAGCTTTCTTT

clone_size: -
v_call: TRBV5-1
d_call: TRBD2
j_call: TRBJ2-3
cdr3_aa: CASSPETLAGAPTDTQYF
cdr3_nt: TGCGCCAGCAGCCCGGAAACGCTAGCGGGGGCCCCCACAGATACGCAGTATTTT

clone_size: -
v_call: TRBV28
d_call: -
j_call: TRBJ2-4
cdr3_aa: CASSLVGAKNIQYF
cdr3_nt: TGTGCCAGCAGTTTAGTGGGAGCCAAAAACATTCAGTACTTC

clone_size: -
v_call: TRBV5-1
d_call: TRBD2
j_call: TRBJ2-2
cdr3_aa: CASSLRKGGINTGELFF
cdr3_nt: TGCGCCAGCAGCTTAAGGAAGGGAGGGATAAACACCGGGGAGCTGTTTTTT

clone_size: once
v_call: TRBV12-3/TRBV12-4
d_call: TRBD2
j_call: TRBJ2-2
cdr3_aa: CASSLKGGGELFF
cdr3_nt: TGTGCCAGCAGTTTAAAGGGAGGGGGGGAGCTGTTTTTT

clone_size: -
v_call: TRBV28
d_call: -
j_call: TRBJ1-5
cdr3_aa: CASSSGHSNQPQHF
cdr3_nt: TGTGCCAGCAGTTCGGGTCATAGCAATCAGCCCCAGCATTTT

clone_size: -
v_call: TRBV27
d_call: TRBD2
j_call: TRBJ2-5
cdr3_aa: CASSQQTSYQETQYF
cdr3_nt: TGTGCCAGCAGTCAACAGACTAGCTACCAAGAGACCCAGTACTTC

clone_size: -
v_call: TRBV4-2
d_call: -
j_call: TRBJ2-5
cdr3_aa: CASSQVSPLAQETQYF
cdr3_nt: TGTGCCAGCAGCCAAGTATCCCCATTGGCCCAAGAGACCCAGTACTTC